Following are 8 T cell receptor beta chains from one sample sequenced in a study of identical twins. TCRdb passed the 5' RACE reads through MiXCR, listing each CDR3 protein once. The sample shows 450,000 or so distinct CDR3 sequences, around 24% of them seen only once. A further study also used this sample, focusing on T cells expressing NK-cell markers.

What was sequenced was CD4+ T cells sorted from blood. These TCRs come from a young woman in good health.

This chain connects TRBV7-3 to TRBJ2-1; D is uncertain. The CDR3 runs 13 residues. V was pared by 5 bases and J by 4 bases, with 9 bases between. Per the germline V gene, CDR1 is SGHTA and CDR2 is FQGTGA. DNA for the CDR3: TGTGCCAGCAGCATCGGGTCATACAATGAGCAGTTCTTC. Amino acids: CASSIGSYNEQFF.

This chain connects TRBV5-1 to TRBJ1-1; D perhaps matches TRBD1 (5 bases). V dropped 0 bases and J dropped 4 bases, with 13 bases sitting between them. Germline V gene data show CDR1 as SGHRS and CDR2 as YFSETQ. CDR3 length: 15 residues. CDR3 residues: CASSLGLQAGTEAFF. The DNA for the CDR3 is TGCGCCAGCAGCTTGGGATTACAGGCGGGCACTGAAGCTTTCTTT.

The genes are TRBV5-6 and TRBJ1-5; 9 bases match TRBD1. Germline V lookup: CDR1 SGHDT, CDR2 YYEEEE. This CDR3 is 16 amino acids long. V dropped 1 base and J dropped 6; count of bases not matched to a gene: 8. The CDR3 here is CASSLSGQGGIQPQHF. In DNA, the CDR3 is TGTGCCAGCAGCTTGTCGGGACAGGGAGGGATTCAGCCCCAGCATTTT.

CDR3 amino acids: CASSFNRDSPLHF. CDR3 DNA: TGTGCCAGCAGTTTTAACAGGGATTCACCCCTCCACTTT. V is TRBV27 and J is TRBJ1-6; a possible D gene is TRBD1 (6 bases). CDR3 size: 13 residues. The germline V and J ends were trimmed by 3 bases and 8 bases, with 8 bases remaining between them. The germline CDR1 and CDR2 sequences are MNHEY and SMNVEV (reference sequence).

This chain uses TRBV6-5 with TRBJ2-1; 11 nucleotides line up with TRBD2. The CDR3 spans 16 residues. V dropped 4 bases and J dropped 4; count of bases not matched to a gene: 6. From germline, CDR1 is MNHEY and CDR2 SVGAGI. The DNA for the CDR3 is TGTGCCAGCAGTTCGGAGGGACTAGCGGAGTACAATGAGCAGTTCTTC. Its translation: CASSSEGLAEYNEQFF.

The CDR3 sequence is CASANYRQGAEQYF. CDR3 in DNA: TGTGCCAGCGCCAACTACCGACAGGGGGCCGAGCAGTACTTC. The rearrangement uses TRBV14 and TRBJ2-7; 10 positions agree with TRBD1. V lost 8 bases to trimming and J lost 6 bases; unmatched junction nucleotides: 10. CDR1 is SGHDN, CDR2 FVKESK, per germline. There are 14 residues in the CDR3.

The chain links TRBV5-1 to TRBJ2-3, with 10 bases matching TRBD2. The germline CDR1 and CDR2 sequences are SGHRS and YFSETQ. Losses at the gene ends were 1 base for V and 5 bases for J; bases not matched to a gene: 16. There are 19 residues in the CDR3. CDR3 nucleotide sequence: TGCGCCAGCAGCTTGCGGGGTGGCTTAGCGGGGGGCCGAGGAGATACGCAGTATTTT. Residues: CASSLRGGLAGGRGDTQYF.

CDR3 amino acids: CSARGLNSIHRDTQYF. The CDR3 region has the DNA TGCAGTGCTAGAGGGTTGAACTCAATCCATCGAGATACGCAGTATTTT. The V and J genes are TRBV20-1 and TRBJ2-3; the D is unclear. CDR3 size: 16 residues. Germline V CDR1 and CDR2: DFQATT, SNEGSKA (reference sequence). Trimming removed 1 base from V and 5 bases from J, with 19 bases in between.